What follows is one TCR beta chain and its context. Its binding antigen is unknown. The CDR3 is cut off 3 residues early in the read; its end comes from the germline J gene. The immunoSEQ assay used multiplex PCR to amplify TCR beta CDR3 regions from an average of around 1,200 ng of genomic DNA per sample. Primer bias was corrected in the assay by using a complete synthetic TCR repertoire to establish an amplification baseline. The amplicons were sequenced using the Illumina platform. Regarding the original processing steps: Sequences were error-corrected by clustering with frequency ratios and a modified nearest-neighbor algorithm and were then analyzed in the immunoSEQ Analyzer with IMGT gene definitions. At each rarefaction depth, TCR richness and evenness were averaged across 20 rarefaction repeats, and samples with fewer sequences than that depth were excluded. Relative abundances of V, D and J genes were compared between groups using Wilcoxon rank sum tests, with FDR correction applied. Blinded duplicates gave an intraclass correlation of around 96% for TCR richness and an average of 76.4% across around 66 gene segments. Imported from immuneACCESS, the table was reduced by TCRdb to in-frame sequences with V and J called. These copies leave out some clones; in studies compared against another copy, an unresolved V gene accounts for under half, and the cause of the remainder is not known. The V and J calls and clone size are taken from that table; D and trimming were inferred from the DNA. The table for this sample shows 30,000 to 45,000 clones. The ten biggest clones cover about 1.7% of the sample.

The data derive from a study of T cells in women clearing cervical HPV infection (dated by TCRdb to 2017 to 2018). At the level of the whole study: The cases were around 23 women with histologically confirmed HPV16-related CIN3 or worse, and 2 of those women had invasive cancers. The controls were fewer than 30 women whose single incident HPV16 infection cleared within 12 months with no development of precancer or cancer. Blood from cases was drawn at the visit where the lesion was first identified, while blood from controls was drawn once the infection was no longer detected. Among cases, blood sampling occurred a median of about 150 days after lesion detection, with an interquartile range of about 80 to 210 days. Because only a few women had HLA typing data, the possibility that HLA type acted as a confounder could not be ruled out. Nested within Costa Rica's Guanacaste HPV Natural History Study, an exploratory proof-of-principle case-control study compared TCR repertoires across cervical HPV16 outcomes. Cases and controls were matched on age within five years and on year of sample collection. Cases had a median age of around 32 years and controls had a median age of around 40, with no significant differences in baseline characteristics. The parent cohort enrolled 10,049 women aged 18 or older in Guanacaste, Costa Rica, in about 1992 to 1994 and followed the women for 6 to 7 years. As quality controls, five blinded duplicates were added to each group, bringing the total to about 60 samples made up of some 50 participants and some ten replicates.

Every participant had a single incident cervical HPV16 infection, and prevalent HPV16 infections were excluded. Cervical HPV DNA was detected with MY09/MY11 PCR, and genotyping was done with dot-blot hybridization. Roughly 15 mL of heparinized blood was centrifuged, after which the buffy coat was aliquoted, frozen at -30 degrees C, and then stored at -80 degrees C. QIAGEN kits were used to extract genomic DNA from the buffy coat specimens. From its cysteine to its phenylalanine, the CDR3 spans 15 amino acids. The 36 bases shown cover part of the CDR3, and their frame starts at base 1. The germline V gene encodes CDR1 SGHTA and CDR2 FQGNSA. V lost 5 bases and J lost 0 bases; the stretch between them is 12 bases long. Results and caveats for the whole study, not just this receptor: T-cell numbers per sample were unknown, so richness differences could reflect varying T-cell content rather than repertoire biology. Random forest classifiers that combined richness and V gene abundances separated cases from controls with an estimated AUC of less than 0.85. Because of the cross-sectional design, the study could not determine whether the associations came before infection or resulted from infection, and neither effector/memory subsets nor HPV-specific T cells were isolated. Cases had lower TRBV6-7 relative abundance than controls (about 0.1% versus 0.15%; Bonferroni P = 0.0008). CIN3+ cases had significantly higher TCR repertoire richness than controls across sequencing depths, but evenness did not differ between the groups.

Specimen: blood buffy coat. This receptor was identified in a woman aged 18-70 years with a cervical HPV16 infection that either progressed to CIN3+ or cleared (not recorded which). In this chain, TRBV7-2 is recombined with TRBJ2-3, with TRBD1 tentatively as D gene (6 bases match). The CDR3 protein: CASSTGTSSTDTQYF. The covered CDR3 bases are TGTGCCAGCAGCACCGGGACATCTAGCACAGATACG.